Listed below are T cell receptor beta chains from one sample, sequenced in a study of blood T cell repertoires in COVID-19. Libraries were prepared by immunoSEQ multiplex PCR; TCRdb keeps only in-frame clonotypes and omits some of them. Among 70,000 or so clones listed, 88% were seen once. Sequenced sample: peripheral blood. The receptors derive from a human donor in a cohort sampled during active COVID-19. Each CDR3 is given with its conserved first and last residue. Fields, in order: CDR3 length, clone size, V gene, D gene, J gene, CDR3 protein, CDR3 DNA. The D gene is left open where the match is weak. Rows may omit the clone size; those that give it use once, few, many or a size class.

>14|.|TRBV4-2|.|TRBJ2-2
CASSQGGDTGELFF
TGTGCCAGCAGCCAAGGGGGGGACACCGGGGAGCTGTTTTTT
>15|.|TRBV7-9|TRBD2|TRBJ2-3
CASSFGEGSTDTQYF
TGTGCCAGCAGCTTTGGGGAGGGGAGCACAGATACGCAGTATTTT
>16|.|TRBV27|TRBD1|TRBJ1-6
CASSFDRGKNNSPLHF
TGTGCCAGCAGTTTCGACAGGGGCAAAAATAATTCACCCCTCCACTTT
>15|.|TRBV4-1|.|TRBJ1-4
CASSQDLGANEKLFF
TGCGCCAGCAGCCAAGATCTAGGGGCTAATGAAAAACTGTTTTTT
>15|.|TRBV2|TRBD2|TRBJ2-3
CARGTSGRASDTQYF
TGTGCCAGGGGGACTAGCGGGAGGGCCTCAGATACGCAGTATTTT
>16|.|TRBV28|.|TRBJ2-7
CASSLDGGSGAHEQYF
TGTGCCAGCAGTTTAGATGGAGGCAGTGGTGCCCACGAGCAGTACTTC
>13|few|TRBV5-1|.|TRBJ1-2
CASSLAGDYGYTF
TGCGCCAGCAGCTTGGCCGGGGACTATGGCTACACCTTC
>16|.|TRBV5-8|TRBD2|TRBJ2-5
CASSLILAGAEETQYF
TGTGCCAGCAGCTTGATACTAGCGGGAGCGGAAGAGACCCAGTACTTC
>13|.|TRBV19|.|TRBJ1-2
CASSQGSSRGYTF
TGTGCCAGTTCGCAGGGTAGTTCGCGAGGCTACACCTTC
>16|.|TRBV24-1|TRBD2|TRBJ2-1
CATSDPTSGTRNEQFF
TGTGCCACCAGTGACCCGACTAGCGGGACCAGAAATGAGCAGTTCTTC
>19|.|TRBV5-1|.|TRBJ2-7
CASSPSSGGALGISYEQYF
TGCGCCAGCAGCCCCTCGTCTGGTGGGGCGCTAGGAATTTCCTACGAGCAGTACTTC
>17|.|TRBV7-2|.|TRBJ2-3
CASSFPEVEWGTDTQYF
TGCGCCAGCAGTTTCCCTGAGGTCGAGTGGGGCACAGATACGCAGTATTTT
>14|.|TRBV3-1/TRBV3-2|.|TRBJ1-2
CASSQKSGSGGYTF
TGTGCCAGCAGCCAGAAGTCAGGGTCGGGCGGCTACACCTTC
>17|once|TRBV30|TRBD1|TRBJ1-6
CAWRTGGSSSYNSPLHF
TGTGCCTGGAGGACAGGGGGAAGTAGCTCCTATAATTCACCCCTCCACTTT
>13|.|TRBV6-5|.|TRBJ1-1
CASSSTVSTEAFF
TGTGCCAGCAGTTCGACAGTGAGCACTGAAGCTTTCTTT
>15|.|TRBV18|.|TRBJ1-2
CASSPPPPITYGYTF
TGTGCCAGCTCACCGCCTCCTCCTATAACTTATGGCTACACCTTC
>15|few|TRBV27|TRBD2|TRBJ2-7
CASSLSSGMGYEQYF
TGTGCCAGCAGTTTATCTAGCGGGATGGGCTACGAGCAGTACTTC
>13|.|TRBV30|.|TRBJ2-3
CAWGQGWTDTQYF
TGTGCCTGGGGGCAGGGTTGGACAGATACGCAGTATTTT
>15|.|TRBV6-5|.|TRBJ2-3
CASRPDSPNPDTQYF
TGTGCCAGCAGACCCGACAGCCCGAATCCAGATACGCAGTATTTT
>14|.|TRBV7-9|.|TRBJ1-3
CASSFGKGGNTIYF
TGTGCCAGCAGCTTCGGGAAGGGTGGAAACACCATATATTTT
>13|.|TRBV19|TRBD1|TRBJ2-5
CASSDQGEETQYF
TGTGCCAGTAGTGATCAGGGGGAAGAGACCCAGTACTTC
>14|.|TRBV7-7|TRBD2|TRBJ2-2
CASPAGGKTGELFF
TGTGCTAGCCCAGCGGGAGGTAAGACCGGGGAGCTGTTTTTT
>11|once|TRBV24-1|.|TRBJ1-2
CATSVASDYTF
TGTGCCACCAGTGTCGCATCAGACTACACCTTC
>15|.|TRBV27|.|TRBJ2-1
CASSLLRERRNEQFF
TGTGCCAGCAGTCTACTCAGGGAACGGCGCAATGAGCAGTTCTTC
>19|.|TRBV5-1|TRBD1|TRBJ1-6
CASSLQGQTISSYNSPLHF
TGCGCCAGCAGCTTACAGGGACAGACGATCAGCTCCTATAATTCACCCCTCCACTTT
>16|.|TRBV10-3|TRBD1|TRBJ2-5
CAISEWQGATQETQYF
TGTGCCATCAGTGAGTGGCAGGGGGCTACTCAAGAGACCCAGTACTTC
>15|.|TRBV19|.|TRBJ1-2
CASSISQSNLYGYTF
TGTGCCAGTAGTATTAGCCAATCGAATCTCTATGGCTACACCTTC
>21|.|TRBV9|TRBD2|TRBJ2-3
CASSVTLGLAGGSTSTDTQYF
TGTGCCAGCAGCGTTACCCTTGGACTAGCGGGAGGGAGTACTAGCACAGATACGCAGTATTTT
>15|.|TRBV7-9|.|TRBJ1-4
CASSLDRGRDEKLFF
TGTGCCAGCAGCTTAGATCGGGGGAGGGATGAAAAACTGTTTTTT
>11|.|TRBV20-1|.|TRBJ2-5
CSARKGLRDDF
TGCAGTGCTAGAAAGGGACTGAGGGACGACTTC
>15|.|TRBV5-4|.|TRBJ1-4
CASSLVGGKNEKLFF
TGTGCCAGCAGCTTGGTTGGGGGCAAAAATGAAAAACTGTTTTTT
>18|.|TRBV28|.|TRBJ1-4
CASSSPVGGGRTNEKLFF
TGTGCCAGCAGTTCCCCCGTGGGGGGAGGTAGGACTAATGAAAAACTGTTTTTT
>14|.|TRBV2|.|TRBJ1-2
CASRERQTNYGYTF
TGTGCCAGCAGAGAACGACAGACTAACTATGGCTACACCTTC
>16|.|TRBV5-1|TRBD2|TRBJ2-3
CASSLAGAPSTDTQYF
TGCGCCAGCAGCTTAGCGGGAGCCCCTAGCACAGATACGCAGTATTTT
>17|.|TRBV18|TRBD1|TRBJ2-7
CASSPPNSRTGSNEQYF
TGTGCCAGCTCACCACCAAATTCCCGGACAGGGTCCAACGAGCAGTACTTC
>13|.|TRBV6-5|.|TRBJ1-1
CASSSTHTTEAFF
TGTGCCAGCAGTTCCACACACACCACTGAAGCTTTCTTT
>18|once|TRBV10-2|TRBD1|TRBJ1-1
CASSDRGQGRGRGTEAFF
TGCGCCAGCAGTGACCGCGGACAGGGTAGGGGAAGAGGGACTGAAGCTTTCTTT
>14|.|TRBV11-2|.|TRBJ1-6
CASSSAGKGSPLHF
TGTGCCAGCAGCTCGGCGGGGAAAGGTTCACCCCTCCACTTT
>15|once|TRBV19|TRBD1|TRBJ2-4
CASSTEGTGENIQYF
TGTGCCAGTAGTACGGAAGGGACAGGGGAAAACATTCAGTACTTC
>15|.|TRBV5-1|TRBD1|TRBJ2-7
CASSGSGQGLGEQYF
TGCGCCAGCAGTGGATCGGGACAGGGGCTCGGCGAGCAGTACTTC
>13|once|TRBV3-1/TRBV3-2|TRBD2|TRBJ2-7
CASRRSGNYEQYF
TGTGCCAGCAGGAGGAGCGGGAACTACGAGCAGTACTTC
>16|.|TRBV28|TRBD2|TRBJ2-1
CASSTGTIIPYNEQFF
TGTGCCAGCAGTACCGGGACTATCATACCCTACAATGAGCAGTTCTTC
>15|.|TRBV9|.|TRBJ1-6
CASSVEGHVGSPLHF
TGTGCCAGCAGCGTAGAGGGACACGTCGGTTCACCCCTCCACTTT
>13|.|TRBV11-2|.|TRBJ2-5
CASSLGQSETQYF
TGTGCCAGCAGCTTAGGGCAGTCGGAGACCCAGTACTTC
>16|.|TRBV4-2|.|TRBJ2-3
CASSNPTGVGTDTQYF
TGTGCCAGCAGCAACCCAACGGGAGTGGGGACAGATACGCAGTATTTT